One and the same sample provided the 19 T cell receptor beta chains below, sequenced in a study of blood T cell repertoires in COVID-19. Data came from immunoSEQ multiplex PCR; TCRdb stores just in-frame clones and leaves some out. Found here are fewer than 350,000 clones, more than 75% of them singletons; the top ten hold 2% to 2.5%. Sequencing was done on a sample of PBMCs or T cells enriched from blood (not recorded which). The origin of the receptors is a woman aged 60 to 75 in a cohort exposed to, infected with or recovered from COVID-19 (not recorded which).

CDR3 region: CASSEAATSGADTQYF. CDR3 bases: TGCGCCAGCAGTGAAGCCGCGACTAGCGGGGCAGATACGCAGTATTTT. The J gene is TRBJ2-3, the V gene TRBV10-1, with TRBD2 matching 11 bases. The CDR3 is 16 amino acids. Germline V gives CDR1 WNHNN, CDR2 SYGVQD (reference sequence). V lost 3 bases to trimming and J lost 4 bases; unmatched junction nucleotides: 6.

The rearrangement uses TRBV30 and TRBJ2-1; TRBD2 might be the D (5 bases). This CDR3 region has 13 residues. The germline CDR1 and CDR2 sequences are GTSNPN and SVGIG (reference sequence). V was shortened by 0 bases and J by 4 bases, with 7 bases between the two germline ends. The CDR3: CAWSVGSYNEQFF. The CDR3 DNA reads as TGTGCCTGGAGTGTAGGGAGTTACAATGAGCAGTTCTTC.

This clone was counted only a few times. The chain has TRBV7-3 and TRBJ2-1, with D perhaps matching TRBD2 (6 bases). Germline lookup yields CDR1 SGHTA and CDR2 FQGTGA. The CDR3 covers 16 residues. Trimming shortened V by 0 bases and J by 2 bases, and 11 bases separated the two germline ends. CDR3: CASSLTSGRPYNEQFF. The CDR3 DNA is TGTGCCAGCAGCTTAACCAGTGGGAGGCCCTACAATGAGCAGTTCTTC.

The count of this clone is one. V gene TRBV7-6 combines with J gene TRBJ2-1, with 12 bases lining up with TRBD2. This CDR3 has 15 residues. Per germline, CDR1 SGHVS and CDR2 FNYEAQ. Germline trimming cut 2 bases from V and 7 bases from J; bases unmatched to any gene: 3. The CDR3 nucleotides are TGTGCCAGCAGCTTAAATCTAGCGGGGGGGAATGAGCAGTTCTTC. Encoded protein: CASSLNLAGGNEQFF.

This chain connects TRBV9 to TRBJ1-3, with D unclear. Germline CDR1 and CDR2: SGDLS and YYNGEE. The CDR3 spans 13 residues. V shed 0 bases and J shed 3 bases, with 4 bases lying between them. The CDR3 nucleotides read TGTGCCAGCAGCGTAGAGCTTGGAAACACCATATATTTT. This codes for CASSVELGNTIYF.

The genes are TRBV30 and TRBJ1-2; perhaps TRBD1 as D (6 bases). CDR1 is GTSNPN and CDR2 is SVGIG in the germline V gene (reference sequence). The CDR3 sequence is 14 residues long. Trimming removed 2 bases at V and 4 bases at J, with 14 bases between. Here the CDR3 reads CAWSREGVVYGYTF. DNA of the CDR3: TGTGCCTGGAGTAGAGAGGGGGTGGTCTATGGCTACACCTTC.

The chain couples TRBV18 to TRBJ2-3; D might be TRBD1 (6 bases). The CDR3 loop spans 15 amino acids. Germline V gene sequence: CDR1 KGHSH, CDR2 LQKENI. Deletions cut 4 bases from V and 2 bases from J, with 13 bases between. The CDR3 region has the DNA TGTGCCAGCTCACTTCAGACAGGCTACACAGATACGCAGTATTTT. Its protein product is CASSLQTGYTDTQYF.

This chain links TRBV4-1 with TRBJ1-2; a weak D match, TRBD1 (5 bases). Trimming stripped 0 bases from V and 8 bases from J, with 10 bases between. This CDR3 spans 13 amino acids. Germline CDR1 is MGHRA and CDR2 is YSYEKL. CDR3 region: CASSQDPGRGYTF. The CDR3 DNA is TGCGCCAGCAGCCAAGATCCAGGGCGAGGCTACACCTTC.

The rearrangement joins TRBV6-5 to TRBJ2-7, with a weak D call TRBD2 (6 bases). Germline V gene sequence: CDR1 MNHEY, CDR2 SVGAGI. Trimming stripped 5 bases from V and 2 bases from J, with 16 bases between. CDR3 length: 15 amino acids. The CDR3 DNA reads TGTGCCAGCAGTCCCTATACTAGCAAGACCTACGAGCAGTACTTC. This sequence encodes CASSPYTSKTYEQYF.

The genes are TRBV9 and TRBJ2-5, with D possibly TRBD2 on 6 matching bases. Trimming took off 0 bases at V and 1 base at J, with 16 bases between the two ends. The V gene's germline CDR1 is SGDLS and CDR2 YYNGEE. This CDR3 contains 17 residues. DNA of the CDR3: TGTGCCAGCAGCGTAGGTTCTGCGGGAACCTCCCAAGAGACCCAGTACTTC. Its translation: CASSVGSAGTSQETQYF.

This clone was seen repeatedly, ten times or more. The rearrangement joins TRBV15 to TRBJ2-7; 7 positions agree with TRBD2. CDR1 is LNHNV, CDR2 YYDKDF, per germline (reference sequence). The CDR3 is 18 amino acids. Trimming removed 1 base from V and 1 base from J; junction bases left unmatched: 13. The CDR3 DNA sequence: TGTGCCACCAGCAGAGCGGGGGGAACCAGCAGTTTTTCCTACGAGCAGTACTTC. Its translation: CATSRAGGTSSFSYEQYF.

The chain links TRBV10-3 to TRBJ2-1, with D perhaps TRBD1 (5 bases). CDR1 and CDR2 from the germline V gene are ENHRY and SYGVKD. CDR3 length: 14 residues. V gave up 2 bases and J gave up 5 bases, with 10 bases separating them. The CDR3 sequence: CAISEPYRNNEQFF. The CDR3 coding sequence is TGTGCCATCAGTGAGCCATACAGGAACAATGAGCAGTTCTTC.

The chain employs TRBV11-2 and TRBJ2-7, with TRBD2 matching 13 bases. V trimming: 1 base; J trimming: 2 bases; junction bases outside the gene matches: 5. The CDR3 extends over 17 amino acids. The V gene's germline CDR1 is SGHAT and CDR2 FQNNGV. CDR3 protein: CASSLGWTSGRPYEQYF. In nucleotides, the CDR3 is TGTGCCAGCAGCTTAGGTTGGACTAGCGGGAGACCCTACGAGCAGTACTTC.

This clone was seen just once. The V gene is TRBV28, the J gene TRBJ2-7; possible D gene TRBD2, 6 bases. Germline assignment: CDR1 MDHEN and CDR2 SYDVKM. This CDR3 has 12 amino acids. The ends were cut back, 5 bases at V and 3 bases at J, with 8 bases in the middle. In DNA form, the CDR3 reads TGTGCCAGCAGTCCCGGGAGCTACGAGCAGTACTTC. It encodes CASSPGSYEQYF.

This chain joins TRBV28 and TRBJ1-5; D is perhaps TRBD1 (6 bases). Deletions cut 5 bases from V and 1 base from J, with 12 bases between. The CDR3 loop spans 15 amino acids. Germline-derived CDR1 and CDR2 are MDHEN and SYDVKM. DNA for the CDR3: TGTGCCAGCAGTAACAGGGTATTGAGCAATCAGCCCCAGCATTTT. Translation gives CASSNRVLSNQPQHF.

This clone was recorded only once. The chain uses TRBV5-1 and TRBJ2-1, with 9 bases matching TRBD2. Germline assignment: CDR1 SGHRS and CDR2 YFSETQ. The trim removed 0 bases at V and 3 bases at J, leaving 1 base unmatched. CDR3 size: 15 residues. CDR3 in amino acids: CASSLVAGVYNEQFF. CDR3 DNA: TGCGCCAGCAGCTTGGTAGCGGGAGTCTACAATGAGCAGTTCTTC.

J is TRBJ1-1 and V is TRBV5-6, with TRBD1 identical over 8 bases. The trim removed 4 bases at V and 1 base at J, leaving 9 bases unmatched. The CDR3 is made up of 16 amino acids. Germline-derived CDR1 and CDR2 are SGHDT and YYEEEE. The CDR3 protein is CASSPDRGARNTEAFF. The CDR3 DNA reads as TGTGCCAGCAGCCCTGACAGGGGAGCAAGGAACACTGAAGCTTTCTTT.

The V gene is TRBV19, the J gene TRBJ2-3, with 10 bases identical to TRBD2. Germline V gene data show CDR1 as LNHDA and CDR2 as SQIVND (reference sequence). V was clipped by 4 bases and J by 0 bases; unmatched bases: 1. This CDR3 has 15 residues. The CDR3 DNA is TGTGCCAGTAGTAAACTAGCGGGGAGCACAGATACGCAGTATTTT. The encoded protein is CASSKLAGSTDTQYF.

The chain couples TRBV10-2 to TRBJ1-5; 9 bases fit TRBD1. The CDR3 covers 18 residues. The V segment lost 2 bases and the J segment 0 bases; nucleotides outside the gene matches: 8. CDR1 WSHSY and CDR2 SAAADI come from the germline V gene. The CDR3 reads CASSEGGQGPFSNQPQHF. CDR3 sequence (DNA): TGCGCCAGCAGTGAGGGGGGACAGGGACCATTTAGCAATCAGCCCCAGCATTTT.